This entry lists 27 T cell receptor beta chains sequenced from one sample in a study of T cell responses to AZD1222 COVID-19 vaccine. Profiled with immunoSEQ multiplex PCR; TCRdb holds only in-frame clones, not every one. The sample lists some 150,000 clones; about 88% were seen once. Material: peripheral blood, obtained on day 0 of AZD1222 vaccination. All receptors derive from an adult in good health.

This clone turned up a few times. The chain has TRBV5-1 and TRBJ1-3; D gene unclear. V dropped 0 bases and J dropped 7 bases, with 11 bases sitting between them. Germline V gene data show CDR1 as SGHRS and CDR2 as YFSETQ. This CDR3 spans 14 amino acids. The CDR3 is CASSLGSAGNTIYF. DNA for the CDR3: TGCGCCAGCAGCTTGGGGTCGGCCGGGAACACCATATATTTT.

The chain links TRBV15 to TRBJ1-6; possibly TRBD1 for D (5 bases). The V gene's germline CDR1 is LNHNV and CDR2 YYDKDF (reference sequence). This CDR3 comprises 15 residues. The germline V and J ends were trimmed by 4 bases and 7 bases, with 14 bases remaining between them. The CDR3 nucleotides are TGTGCCACCAGCACCTTGCAGGGCGGGAATTCACCCCTCCACTTT. Residues: CATSTLQGGNSPLHF.

The chain carries TRBV2 and TRBJ2-3; D not resolved. Trimming removed 4 bases at V and 0 bases at J, with 8 bases between. CDR3 size: 14 residues. Looked up from germline, CDR1 is SNHLY and CDR2 is FYNNEI. The CDR3 region is CASSGGFSTDTQYF. In nucleotides, the CDR3 is TGTGCCAGCAGTGGAGGCTTCAGCACAGATACGCAGTATTTT.

The chain couples TRBV19 to TRBJ2-1; 7 positions agree with TRBD2. V trimming: 5 bases; J trimming: 2 bases; junction bases outside the gene matches: 6. CDR3 length: 15 residues. CDR1 LNHDA and CDR2 SQIVND come from the germline V gene (reference sequence). The CDR3 DNA reads TGTGCCAGTAGTGGGGCCGGGAGGACCTACAATGAGCAGTTCTTC. Its protein product is CASSGAGRTYNEQFF.

This chain joins TRBV30 and TRBJ1-2; D is uncertain. The germline CDR1 and CDR2 sequences are GTSNPN and SVGIG (reference sequence). The CDR3 is 14 residues long. Trimming took 4 bases from V and 2 from J, leaving 14 bases between them. The CDR3 sequence is CAWIAGMGNYGYTF. The CDR3 DNA follows: TGTGCCTGGATTGCGGGAATGGGGAACTATGGCTACACCTTC.

The chain employs TRBV2 and TRBJ1-6, with a weak D call TRBD1 (6 bases). The CDR3 totals 11 residues. Trimming stripped 10 bases from V and 9 bases from J, with 10 bases between. Looked up from germline, CDR1 is SNHLY and CDR2 is FYNNEI. The CDR3 sequence: CATQGSSPLHF. CDR3 DNA: TGTGCCACCCAGGGGAGTTCACCCCTCCACTTT.

This CDR3 reads CASSEESGAGSNEQFF. CDR3 nucleotide sequence: TGTGCCAGCAGTGAAGAAAGCGGAGCCGGGTCCAATGAGCAGTTCTTC. V gene TRBV2 combines with J gene TRBJ2-1; D is possibly TRBD2 (5 bases). Germline V CDR1 and CDR2: SNHLY, FYNNEI. The CDR3 extends over 16 amino acids. V lost 1 base and J 6 bases, leaving 16 bases between the germline ends.

In regard to this clone: One end of the junction is discordant with germline, which a read error may explain. This chain uses TRBV18 with TRBJ1-1; a weak D match, TRBD1 (6 bases). This CDR3 region has 13 residues. In germline, CDR1 is KGHSH, CDR2 LQKENI. CDR3 bases: TGTGCCAGCTCCCCACAGGGAATCACTGAAGCTTTCTTT. This codes for CASSPQGITEAFF. Together with reference TRBV18 and TRBJ1-1, the CDR3 gives the full variable domain: NAGVMQNPRHLVRRRGQEARLRCSPMKGHSHVYWYRQLPEEGLKFMVYLQKENIIDESGMPKERFSAEFPKEGPSILRIQQVVRGDSAAYFCASSPQGITEAFFGQGTRLTVV.

The chain recombines TRBV27 with TRBJ2-5, with 7 positions matching TRBD1. The germline gives CDR1 MNHEY, CDR2 SMNVEV (reference sequence). The V gene end was trimmed by 5 bases and the J gene end by 2 bases; junction bases not matched to a gene: 8. The CDR3 covers 15 residues. CDR3 in amino acids: CASSPLRGPQETQYF. For the CDR3, the DNA is TGTGCCAGCAGTCCCCTGAGGGGGCCGCAAGAGACCCAGTACTTC.

This chain links TRBV19 with TRBJ2-7; possible D gene TRBD1, 6 bases. The germline CDR1 and CDR2 sequences are LNHDA and SQIVND (reference sequence). The CDR3 loop spans 15 amino acids. V was clipped by 5 bases and J by 3 bases, with 17 bases between them. CDR3 DNA sequence: TGTGCCAGTAGTGCTCCTACAGGGTTCAGCTACGAGCAGTACTTC. This gives the protein CASSAPTGFSYEQYF.

The V and J genes are TRBV9 and TRBJ1-2; 11 bases are a match to TRBD1. After removal of 4 bases from V and 8 bases from J, the junction contained 16 bases not matched to a gene. The CDR3 length is 17 residues. Germline assignment: CDR1 SGDLS and CDR2 YYNGEE. As DNA, the CDR3 is TGTGCCAGCAGCCTCCGCTGGGGACAGGGGGGAACAGGGGGCTACACCTTC. Translated: CASSLRWGQGGTGGYTF.

The CDR3 coding sequence is TGTGCCAGCAGTTCGTTGGCGAGTGGCTACACCTTC. Residues: CASSSLASGYTF. The rearrangement uses TRBV27 and TRBJ1-2; D uncertain. The CDR3 spans 12 residues. Trimming shortened V by 4 bases and J by 7 bases, and 10 bases separated the two germline ends. The germline gives CDR1 MNHEY, CDR2 SMNVEV (reference sequence).

This clone was observed a few times. The chain uses TRBV30 and TRBJ1-1; TRBD1 might be the D (5 bases). The CDR3 length is 14 residues. The germline V and J ends were trimmed by 0 bases and 4 bases, with 12 bases remaining between them. The germline CDR1 and CDR2 sequences are GTSNPN and SVGIG (reference sequence). The CDR3 DNA reads as TGTGCCTGGAGTGTATCTGCCGGGGGCACTGAAGCTTTCTTT. The encoded protein is CAWSVSAGGTEAFF.

The chain combines TRBV23-1 with TRBJ1-1, with 7 bases lining up with TRBD1. TRBV23-1 is classed as an ORF, of uncertain function. Trimming removed 6 bases from V and 1 base from J; junction bases left unmatched: 14. This CDR3 is 17 amino acids long. In nucleotides, the CDR3 is TGCGCCAGCAGCCTAAGCCCCCATGGGACAGCGAACACTGAAGCTTTCTTT. Residues: CASSLSPHGTANTEAFF.

The rearrangement links TRBV10-3 to TRBJ1-2; D is possibly TRBD1 (6 bases). Trimming stripped 0 bases from V and 2 bases from J, with 10 bases between. The germline CDR1 and CDR2 sequences are ENHRY and SYGVKD. The CDR3 consists of 15 residues. Here the CDR3 reads CAISESSRGNYGYTF. In DNA, the CDR3 is TGTGCCATCAGTGAGTCTTCCAGGGGAAACTATGGCTACACCTTC.

The V gene is TRBV10-2, the J gene TRBJ1-3; 8 bases line up with TRBD1. This CDR3 has 13 amino acids. Trimming removed 10 bases from V and 3 bases from J; junction bases left unmatched: 5. In germline, CDR1 is WSHSY, CDR2 SAAADI. CDR3 region: CATSDRDGNTIYF. The CDR3 DNA reads TGCGCCACCTCGGACAGGGATGGAAACACCATATATTTT.

The chain joins TRBV28 to TRBJ1-5; no reliable D call. CDR1 and CDR2 from the germline V gene are MDHEN and SYDVKM. This CDR3 comprises 14 residues. The V end was cut by 4 bases, the J end by 0 bases, with 7 bases between. CDR3 protein: CASSSLYSNQPQHF. The DNA for the CDR3 is TGTGCCAGCAGTTCCCTGTATAGCAATCAGCCCCAGCATTTT.

The chain uses TRBV5-1 and TRBJ1-6; 9 bases are a match to TRBD1. CDR1 and CDR2 from the germline V gene are SGHRS and YFSETQ. After removal of 3 bases from V and 8 bases from J, the junction contained 3 bases not matched to a gene. The CDR3 contains 14 residues. The CDR3 nucleotides read TGCGCCAGCAGCTCAACAGGGGGCGATTCACCCCTCCACTTT. Residues: CASSSTGGDSPLHF.

CDR3 sequence: CASSVKGVGPQHF. Written as DNA, the CDR3 is TGTGCCAGTTCGGTAAAGGGTGTGGGGCCCCAGCATTTT. The J gene is TRBJ1-5, the V gene TRBV19; D not certain. This CDR3 spans 13 amino acids. CDR1 LNHDA and CDR2 SQIVND come from the germline V gene (reference sequence). The V gene lost 8 bases and the J gene lost 9 bases, with 17 bases spanning the gap.

The gene calls are TRBV15 and TRBJ2-3; D is ambiguous. The germline gives CDR1 LNHNV, CDR2 YYDKDF (reference sequence). CDR3 length equals 16 residues. The V and J ends lost 1 base and 0 bases respectively, with 11 bases between them. The CDR3 protein is CATSRGYGSSTDTQYF. The CDR3 coding sequence is TGTGCCACCAGCAGAGGGTACGGAAGTAGCACAGATACGCAGTATTTT.

The chain links TRBV5-4 to TRBJ1-1, with TRBD1 as a possible D gene (5 bases). The length of the CDR3 is 15 residues. Between the trimmed V and J ends, which lost 0 bases and 0 bases, there was a span of 9 bases. Per germline, CDR1 SGHNT and CDR2 YYREEE (reference sequence). The CDR3 spells CASSLGGLMNTEAFF. CDR3 coding DNA: TGTGCCAGCAGCTTGGGGGGACTCATGAACACTGAAGCTTTCTTT.

The chain has TRBV15 and TRBJ1-1, with 8 nucleotides matching TRBD1. This CDR3 comprises 18 residues. The germline CDR1 and CDR2 sequences are LNHNV and YYDKDF (reference sequence). The trim removed 2 bases at V and 1 base at J, leaving 12 bases unmatched. As DNA, the CDR3 is TGTGCCACCAGCAGAAACCCGGGACAGGTCTTAGCGAACACTGAAGCTTTCTTT. Translated: CATSRNPGQVLANTEAFF.

The chain carries TRBV13 and TRBJ1-1, with D possibly matching TRBD1 (6 bases). Trimming stripped 5 bases from V and 3 bases from J, with 19 bases between. The CDR3 contains 16 residues. CDR1 and CDR2 (germline): PRHDT, FYEKMQ (reference sequence). In nucleotides, the CDR3 is TGTGCCAGCAGCGAAATAGGGGGGCCCCGGCACACTGAAGCTTTCTTT. It encodes CASSEIGGPRHTEAFF. Full variable domain (missing parts from reference TRBV13 and TRBJ1-1): AAGVIQSPRHLIKEKRETATLKCYPIPRHDTVYWYQQGPGQDPQFLISFYEKMQSDKGSIPDRFSAQQFSDYHSELNMSSLELGDSALYFCASSEIGGPRHTEAFFGQGTRLTVV.

The V gene is TRBV5-8, the J gene TRBJ2-7; possibly TRBD1 for D (8 bases). Germline V lookup: CDR1 SGHTS, CDR2 YDEGEE. The CDR3 is 18 amino acids. V lost 1 base and J lost 0, with 20 bases in between. In nucleotides, the CDR3 is TGTGCCAGCAGCTTGTCGCCGAAACAGGGGGGGTTCTCCTACGAGCAGTACTTC. It yields the protein CASSLSPKQGGFSYEQYF.

This chain uses TRBV21-1 with TRBJ1-4. TRBV21-1 is flagged as a pseudogene. The CDR3 consists of 11 residues. CDR3 sequence reads: CASDPEDKLFF. The DNA for the CDR3 is TGTGCCAGCGATCCGGAGGACAAACTGTTTTTT.

CDR3 DNA sequence: TGCGCCAGCAGCTTGGACGGAATTAGCAATCAGCCCCAGCATTTT. It is translated as CASSLDGISNQPQHF. V and J are TRBV5-1 and TRBJ1-5, with D hard to call. V gave up 0 bases and J gave up 0 bases, with 7 bases separating them. Germline V gene sequence: CDR1 SGHRS, CDR2 YFSETQ. The CDR3 length is 15 residues.

This chain connects TRBV2 to TRBJ1-1, with 7 nucleotides matching TRBD1. V gave up 6 bases and J gave up 0 bases; unmatched junction bases: 4. The CDR3 length is 14 residues. Per the germline V gene, CDR1 is SNHLY and CDR2 is FYNNEI. The CDR3 reads CASRVDRLNTEAFF. In DNA, the CDR3 is TGTGCCAGCAGGGTGGACAGGCTGAACACTGAAGCTTTCTTT.